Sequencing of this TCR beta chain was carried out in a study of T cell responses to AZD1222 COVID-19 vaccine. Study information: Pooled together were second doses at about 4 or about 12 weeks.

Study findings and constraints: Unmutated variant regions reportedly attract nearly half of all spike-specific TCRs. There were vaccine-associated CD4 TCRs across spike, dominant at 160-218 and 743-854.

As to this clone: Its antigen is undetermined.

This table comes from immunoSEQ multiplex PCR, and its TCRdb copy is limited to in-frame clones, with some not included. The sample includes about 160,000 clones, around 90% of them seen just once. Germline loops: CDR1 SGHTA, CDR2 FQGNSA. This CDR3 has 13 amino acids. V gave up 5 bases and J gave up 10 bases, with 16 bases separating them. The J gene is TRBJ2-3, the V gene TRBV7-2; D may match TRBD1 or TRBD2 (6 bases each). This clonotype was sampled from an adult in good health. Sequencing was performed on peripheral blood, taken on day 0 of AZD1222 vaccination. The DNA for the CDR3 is TGTGCCAGCAGCATTAGGGGGGAGCGACCGCAGTATTTT. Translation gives CASSIRGERPQYF.